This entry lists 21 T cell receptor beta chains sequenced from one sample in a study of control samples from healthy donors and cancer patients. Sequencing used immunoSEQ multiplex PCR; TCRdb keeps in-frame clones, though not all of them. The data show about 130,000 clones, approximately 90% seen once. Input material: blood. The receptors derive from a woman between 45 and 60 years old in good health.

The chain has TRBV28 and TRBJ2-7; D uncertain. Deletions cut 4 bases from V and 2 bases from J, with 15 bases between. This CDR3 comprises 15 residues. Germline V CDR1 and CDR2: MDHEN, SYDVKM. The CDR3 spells CASSSHRKPTYEQYF. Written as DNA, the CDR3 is TGTGCCAGCAGTTCCCACCGAAAGCCGACCTACGAGCAGTACTTC.

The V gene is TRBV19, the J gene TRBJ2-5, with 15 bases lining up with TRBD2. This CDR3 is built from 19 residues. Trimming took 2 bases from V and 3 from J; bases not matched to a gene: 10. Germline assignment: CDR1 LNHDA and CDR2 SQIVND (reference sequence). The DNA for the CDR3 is TGTGCCAGTAGTATACCTCTCTCCGGGACTAGCGGGAGGAAAGAGACCCAGTACTTC. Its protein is CASSIPLSGTSGRKETQYF.

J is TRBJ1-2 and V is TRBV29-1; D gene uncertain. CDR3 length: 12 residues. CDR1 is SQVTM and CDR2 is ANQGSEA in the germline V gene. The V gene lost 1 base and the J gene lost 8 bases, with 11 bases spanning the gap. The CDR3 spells CSVEVGGYGYTF. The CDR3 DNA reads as TGCAGCGTTGAAGTAGGCGGTTACGGCTACACCTTC.

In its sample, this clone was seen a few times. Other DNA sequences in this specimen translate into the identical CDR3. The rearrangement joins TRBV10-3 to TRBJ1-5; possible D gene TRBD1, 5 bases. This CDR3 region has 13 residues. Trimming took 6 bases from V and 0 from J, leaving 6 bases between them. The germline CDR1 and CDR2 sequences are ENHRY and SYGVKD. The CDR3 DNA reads TGTGCCATCAGAGGGGATAGCAATCAGCCCCAGCATTTT. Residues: CAIRGDSNQPQHF.

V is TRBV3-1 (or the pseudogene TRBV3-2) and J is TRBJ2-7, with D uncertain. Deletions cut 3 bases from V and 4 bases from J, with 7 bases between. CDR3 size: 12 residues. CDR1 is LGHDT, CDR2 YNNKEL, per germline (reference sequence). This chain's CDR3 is CASSHSRYEQYF. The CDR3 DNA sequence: TGTGCCAGCAGCCATTCTCGGTACGAGCAGTACTTC.

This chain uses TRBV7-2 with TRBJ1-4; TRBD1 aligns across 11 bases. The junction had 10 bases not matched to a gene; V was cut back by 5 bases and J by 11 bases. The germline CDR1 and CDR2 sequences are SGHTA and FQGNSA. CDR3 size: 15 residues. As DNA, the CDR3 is TGTGCCAGCAGCCTAACCGGACAGGGGGCGGCGAAACTGTTTTTT. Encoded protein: CASSLTGQGAAKLFF.

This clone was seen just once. The CDR3 here is CASSLSGASYEQYF. CDR3 nucleotide sequence: TGTGCCAGCAGCTTATCGGGGGCGTCCTACGAGCAGTACTTC. The genes are TRBV7-8 and TRBJ2-7, with D perhaps matching TRBD1 or TRBD2 (6 bases each). The CDR3 runs 14 residues. Germline assignment: CDR1 SGHVS and CDR2 FQNEAQ. Trimming cost V 2 bases and J 1 base, with 9 bases left between them.

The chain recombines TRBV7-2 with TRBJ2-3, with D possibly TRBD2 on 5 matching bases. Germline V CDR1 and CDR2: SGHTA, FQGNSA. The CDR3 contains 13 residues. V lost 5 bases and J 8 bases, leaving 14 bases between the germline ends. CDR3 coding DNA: TGTGCCAGCAGCCCGAGCCCGGGGTCTACGCAGTATTTT. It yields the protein CASSPSPGSTQYF.

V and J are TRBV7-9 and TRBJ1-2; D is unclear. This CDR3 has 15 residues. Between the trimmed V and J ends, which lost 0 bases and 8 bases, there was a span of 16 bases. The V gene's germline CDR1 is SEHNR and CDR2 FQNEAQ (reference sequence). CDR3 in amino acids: CASSLAFGGAPGYTF. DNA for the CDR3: TGTGCCAGCAGCTTAGCGTTTGGAGGAGCCCCCGGCTACACCTTC.

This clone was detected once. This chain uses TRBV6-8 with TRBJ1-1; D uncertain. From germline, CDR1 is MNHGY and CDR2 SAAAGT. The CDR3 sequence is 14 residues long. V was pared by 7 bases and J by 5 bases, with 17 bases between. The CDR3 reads CASNPFARVTEAFF. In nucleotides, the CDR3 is TGTGCCAGCAACCCGTTCGCGAGGGTGACTGAAGCTTTCTTT.

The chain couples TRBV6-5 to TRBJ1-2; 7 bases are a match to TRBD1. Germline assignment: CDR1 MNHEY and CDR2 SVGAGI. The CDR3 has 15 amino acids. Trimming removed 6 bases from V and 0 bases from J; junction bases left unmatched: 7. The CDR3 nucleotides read TGTGCCAGCAGAATAAGGGGGCAACCTAACTATGGCTACACCTTC. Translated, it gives CASRIRGQPNYGYTF.

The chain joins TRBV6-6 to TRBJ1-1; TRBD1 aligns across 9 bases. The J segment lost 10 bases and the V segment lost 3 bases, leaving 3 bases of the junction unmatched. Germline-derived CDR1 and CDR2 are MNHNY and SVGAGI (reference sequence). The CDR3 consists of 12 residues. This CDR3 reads CASSYLTGGAFF. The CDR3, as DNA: TGTGCCAGCAGTTATCTGACAGGGGGAGCTTTCTTT.

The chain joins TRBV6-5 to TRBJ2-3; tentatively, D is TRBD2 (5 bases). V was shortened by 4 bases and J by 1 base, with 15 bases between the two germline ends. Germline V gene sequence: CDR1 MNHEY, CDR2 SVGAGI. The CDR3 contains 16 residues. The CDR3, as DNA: TGTGCCAGCAGTTCCTCGGGCGGGTGGGGCACAGATACGCAGTATTTT. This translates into CASSSSGGWGTDTQYF.

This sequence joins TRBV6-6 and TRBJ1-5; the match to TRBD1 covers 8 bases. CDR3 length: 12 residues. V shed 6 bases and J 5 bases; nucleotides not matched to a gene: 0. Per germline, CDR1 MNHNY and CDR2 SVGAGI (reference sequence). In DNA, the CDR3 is TGTGCCAGCAGGACAGGGGATCAGCCCCAGCATTTT. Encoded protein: CASRTGDQPQHF.

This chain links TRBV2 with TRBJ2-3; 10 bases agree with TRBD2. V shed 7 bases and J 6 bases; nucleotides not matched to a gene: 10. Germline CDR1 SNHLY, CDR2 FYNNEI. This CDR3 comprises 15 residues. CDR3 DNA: TGTGCCAGCATCCCTAGCGGGGGAGGGGTGGATACGCAGTATTTT. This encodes CASIPSGGGVDTQYF.

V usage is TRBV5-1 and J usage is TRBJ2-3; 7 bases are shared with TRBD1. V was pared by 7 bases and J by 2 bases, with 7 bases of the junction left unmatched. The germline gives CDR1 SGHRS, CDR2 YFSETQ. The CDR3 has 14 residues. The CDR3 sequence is CASGPGQTTDTQYF. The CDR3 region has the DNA TGCGCCAGCGGACCGGGACAGACCACAGATACGCAGTATTTT.

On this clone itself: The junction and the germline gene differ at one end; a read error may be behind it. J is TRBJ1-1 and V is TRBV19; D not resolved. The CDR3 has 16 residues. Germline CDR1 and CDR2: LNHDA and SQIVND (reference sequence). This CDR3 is CASSMSHGSMNTEAFF. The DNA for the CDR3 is TGTGCCAGCAGTATGTCTCACGGCAGTATGAACACTGAAGCTTTCTTT.

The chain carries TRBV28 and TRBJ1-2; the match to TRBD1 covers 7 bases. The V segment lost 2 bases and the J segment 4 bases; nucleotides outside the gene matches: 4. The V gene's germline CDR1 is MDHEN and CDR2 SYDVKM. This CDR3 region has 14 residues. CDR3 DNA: TGTGCCAGCAGTTTACCGCAGGGGGGCTATGGCTACACCTTC. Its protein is CASSLPQGGYGYTF.

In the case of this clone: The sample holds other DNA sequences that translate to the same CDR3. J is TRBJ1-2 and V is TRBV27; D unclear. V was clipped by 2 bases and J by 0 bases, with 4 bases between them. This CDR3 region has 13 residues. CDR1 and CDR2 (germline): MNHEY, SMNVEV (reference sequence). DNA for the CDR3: TGTGCCAGCAGTTTAACAACTAACTATGGCTACACCTTC. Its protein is CASSLTTNYGYTF.

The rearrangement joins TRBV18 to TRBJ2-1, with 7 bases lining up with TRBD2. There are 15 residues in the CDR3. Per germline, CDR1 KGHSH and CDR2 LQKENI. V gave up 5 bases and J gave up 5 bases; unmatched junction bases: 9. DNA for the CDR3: TGTGCCAGCTCAGCCCGGACTAGTGGGAACAATGAGCAGTTCTTC. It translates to CASSARTSGNNEQFF.

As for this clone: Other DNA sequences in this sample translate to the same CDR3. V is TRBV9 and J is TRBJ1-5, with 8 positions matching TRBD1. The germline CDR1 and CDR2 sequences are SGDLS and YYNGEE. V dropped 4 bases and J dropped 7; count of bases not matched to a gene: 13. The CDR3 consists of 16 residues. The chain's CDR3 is CASSLLKTGAGQPQHF. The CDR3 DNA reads TGTGCCAGCAGCCTACTTAAGACAGGGGCGGGGCAGCCCCAGCATTTT.